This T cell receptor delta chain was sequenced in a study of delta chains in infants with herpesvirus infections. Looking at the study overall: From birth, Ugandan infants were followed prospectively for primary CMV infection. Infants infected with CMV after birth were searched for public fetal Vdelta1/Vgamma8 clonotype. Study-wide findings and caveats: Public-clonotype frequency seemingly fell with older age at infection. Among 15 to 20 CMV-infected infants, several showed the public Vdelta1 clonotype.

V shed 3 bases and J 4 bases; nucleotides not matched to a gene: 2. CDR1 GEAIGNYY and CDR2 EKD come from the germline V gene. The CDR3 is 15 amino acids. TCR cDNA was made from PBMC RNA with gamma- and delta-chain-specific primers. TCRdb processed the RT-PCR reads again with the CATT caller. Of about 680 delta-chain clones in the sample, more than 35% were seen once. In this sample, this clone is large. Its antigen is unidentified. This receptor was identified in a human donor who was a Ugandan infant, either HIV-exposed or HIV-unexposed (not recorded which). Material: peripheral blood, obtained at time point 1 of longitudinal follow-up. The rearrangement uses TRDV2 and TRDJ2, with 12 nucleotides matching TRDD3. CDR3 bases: TGTGCCTGTGACGTACTGGGGGATACGACAGCACAACTCTTCTTT. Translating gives CACDVLGDTTAQLFF.